This T cell receptor beta chain was sequenced in a study of blood T cell repertoires in COVID-19 (dated by TCRdb to 2018 to 2021). About the full investigation: Samples covering the acute and convalescent phases of COVID-19 were provided by collaborators in the United States, Italy and Spain. The sample metadata nearly always contained a de-identified subject ID, COVID-19 status, age in years and sex. The repertoires were made available in a free public database intended to serve as a resource for research on the immune response to SARS-CoV-2. The prospective study material was composed of cDNA or gDNA derived from T cells, B-cell-depleted T cells, or PBMCs. Where available, HLA class I and class II types were taken from metadata supplied by the sample provider and were not determined by assay-based typing. Subjects who had been exposed to COVID-19, were actively infected with it, or had recovered from it provided the deeply sampled blood TCRbeta repertoires that made up the dataset. Samples came from the ongoing ImmuneRACE study (first 160 participants) plus 1,254 subjects from 6 global collaborators. Points the paper makes about the study in general: How much clinical and demographic metadata was included differed by source and by participant, and the metadata was provided uncurated.

To note about this clone: Its antigen is currently not known. There are no base qualities to consult, and no much larger clone falls within one base.

TCRbeta CDR3 regions were amplified from genomic DNA by means of the immunoSEQ Assay, a bias-controlled multiplex PCR. Processing in the source paper ran as follows. The number of nucleated cells in each sample was estimated from the amplification of reference gene primers within the assay. To quantify the absolute abundance of each unique TCRbeta CDR3 rearrangement, sequence reads were collapsed and filtered. For each sample, productive Simpson clonality was calculated as the square root of Simpson's diversity index over productive rearrangements. Entries here come from immuneACCESS through TCRdb and include only in-frame sequences with V and J called. Some clones fail to appear in such tables; in the studies checked, an unresolved V gene covers under half of the shortfall, and the cause of the remainder is unknown. V and J calls and clone size are as listed in that table; D and trimming were resolved from the DNA. The table for this sample lists around 210,000 clones; roughly four fifths of them were counted only once. The ten largest clones add up to about 7.8% of the sample.

In Seattle, one collaborating source enrolled patients while the infection was active and tracked those patients longitudinally over the course of disease. Collaborating institutions collected whole blood in K2EDTA tubes following their own protocols. For TCRbeta analysis, collaborators shipped samples as frozen whole blood, isolated PBMCs, or DNA extracted from either of those sample types. Including cysteine and phenylalanine, the CDR3 has 17 amino acids. The only DNA kept is the CDR3, 51 bases in frame from the first base. CDR1 MNHNS and CDR2 SASEGT are derived from the germline V gene. The junction shows trimming of 1 base on V and 0 bases on J, and the gene matches do not reach 6 bases of it.

The sequence links TRBV6-1 to TRBJ1-3, and 7 junctional nucleotides match TRBD1. The sample was peripheral blood. The clonotype was recovered from a woman at least 80 years old with COVID-19, enrolled during active disease. The CDR3: CASSEGHRGYSGNTIYF. The DNA reads as follows: TGTGCCAGCAGTGAAGGCCACAGGGGATACTCTGGAAACACCATATATTTT.